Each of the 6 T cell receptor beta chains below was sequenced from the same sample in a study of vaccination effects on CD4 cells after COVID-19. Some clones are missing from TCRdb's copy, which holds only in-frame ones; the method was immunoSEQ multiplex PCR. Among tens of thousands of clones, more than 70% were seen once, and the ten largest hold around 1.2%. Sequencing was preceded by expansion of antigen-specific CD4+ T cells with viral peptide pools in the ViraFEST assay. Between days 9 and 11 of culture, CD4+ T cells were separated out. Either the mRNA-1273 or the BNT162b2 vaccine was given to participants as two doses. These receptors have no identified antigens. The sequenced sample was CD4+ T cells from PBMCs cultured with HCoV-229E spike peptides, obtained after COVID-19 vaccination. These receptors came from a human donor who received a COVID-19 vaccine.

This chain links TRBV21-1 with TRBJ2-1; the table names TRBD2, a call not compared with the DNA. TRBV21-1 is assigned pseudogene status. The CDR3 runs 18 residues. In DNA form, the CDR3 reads TGTGCCAGCAGCAAGATTCGGCCAGAAGGCCGCGAGCGGTATGAGCAGTTCTTC. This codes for CASSKIRPEGRERYEQFF.

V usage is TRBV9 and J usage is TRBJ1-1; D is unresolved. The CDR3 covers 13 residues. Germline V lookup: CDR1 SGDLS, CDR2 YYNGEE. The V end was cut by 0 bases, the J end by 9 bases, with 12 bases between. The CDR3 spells CASSVDVETQAFF. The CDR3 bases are TGTGCCAGCAGCGTAGATGTAGAGACCCAAGCTTTCTTT.

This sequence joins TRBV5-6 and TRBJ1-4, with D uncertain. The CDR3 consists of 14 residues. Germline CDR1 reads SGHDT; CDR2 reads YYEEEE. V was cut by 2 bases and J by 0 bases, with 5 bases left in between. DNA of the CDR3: TGTGCCAGCAGCTTTCTTGCAACTAATGAAAAACTGTTTTTT. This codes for CASSFLATNEKLFF.

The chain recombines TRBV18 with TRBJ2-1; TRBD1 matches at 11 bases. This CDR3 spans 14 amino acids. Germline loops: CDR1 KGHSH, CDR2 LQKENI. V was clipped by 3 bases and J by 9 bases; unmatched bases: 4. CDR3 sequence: CASSPGQGAGEQFF. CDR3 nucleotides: TGTGCCAGCTCACCCGGACAGGGGGCGGGTGAGCAGTTCTTC.

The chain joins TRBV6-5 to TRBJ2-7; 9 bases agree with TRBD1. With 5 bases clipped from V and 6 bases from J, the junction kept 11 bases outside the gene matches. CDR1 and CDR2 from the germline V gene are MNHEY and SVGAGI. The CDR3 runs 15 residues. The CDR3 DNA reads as TGTGCCAGCAGTACTGACAGGGGGTCCTCTGGCGAGCAGTACGTC. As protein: CASSTDRGSSGEQYV.

In nucleotides, the CDR3 is TGTGCCAGCAGATCCGACAGGGGGATGAACACTGAAGCTTTCTTT. This sequence encodes CASRSDRGMNTEAFF. The chain joins TRBV6-5 to TRBJ1-1, with 9 bases fitting TRBD1. Trimming took 6 bases from V and 0 from J; bases not matched to a gene: 5. Germline CDR1 reads MNHEY; CDR2 reads SVGAGI. The CDR3 has 15 residues.